Below, 23 T cell receptor beta chains from the same sample are listed, as sequenced in a study of control samples from healthy donors and cancer patients. Libraries were prepared by immunoSEQ multiplex PCR; TCRdb keeps only in-frame clonotypes and omits some of them. The sample gives 130,000 to 150,000 clones, 90% to 95% of which show up once; 14% is in the top ten. The material sequenced was PBMCs. The receptors originated from a man in his 60s with colorectal cancer.

The rearrangement uses TRBV27 and TRBJ2-1; 8 nucleotides line up with TRBD2. There are 17 residues in the CDR3. The J segment lost 1 base and the V segment lost 5 bases, leaving 10 bases of the junction unmatched. The germline CDR1 and CDR2 sequences are MNHEY and SMNVEV (reference sequence). CDR3 residues: CASSARLASRSYNEQFF. The CDR3, as DNA: TGTGCCAGCAGTGCCAGACTAGCGTCCCGTTCCTACAATGAGCAGTTCTTC.

This CDR3 is CAWSVTGVGAFF. CDR3 coding DNA: TGTGCCTGGAGCGTTACAGGGGTGGGCGCTTTCTTT. The rearrangement links TRBV30 to TRBJ1-1, with 7 bases lining up with TRBD1. Germline V gene lookup returns CDR1 GTSNPN and CDR2 SVGIG (reference sequence). The J segment lost 11 bases and the V segment lost 3 bases, leaving 9 bases of the junction unmatched. The CDR3 extends over 12 amino acids.

This clone was detected once. The chain joins TRBV5-1 to TRBJ2-1; either TRBD1 or TRBD2 may fit D (5 bases each). The CDR3 is made up of 16 amino acids. Germline V gives CDR1 SGHRS, CDR2 YFSETQ. The V gene lost 2 bases and the J gene lost 2 bases, with 14 bases spanning the gap. The CDR3 region is CASSLRGSPTYNEQFF. The DNA for the CDR3 is TGCGCCAGCAGCTTACGGGGCAGCCCAACCTACAATGAGCAGTTCTTC.

The rearrangement joins TRBV6-5 to TRBJ1-2; TRBD1 aligns across 7 bases. The CDR3 has 14 residues. Germline loops: CDR1 MNHEY, CDR2 SVGAGI. V was pared by 6 bases and J by 1 base, with 5 bases of the junction left unmatched. The CDR3 DNA is TGTGCCAGCAGCCGGACAGGATATAACTATGGCTACACCTTC. As protein: CASSRTGYNYGYTF.

The chain recombines TRBV7-9 with TRBJ2-1; weak D call: TRBD2 (7 bases). In germline, CDR1 is SEHNR, CDR2 FQNEAQ (reference sequence). Between the trimmed V and J ends, which lost 3 bases and 3 bases, there was a span of 12 bases. The CDR3 runs to 15 residues. The CDR3 sequence is CASSFAGDNYNEQFF. Written as DNA, the CDR3 is TGTGCCAGCAGCTTCGCGGGGGACAACTACAATGAGCAGTTCTTC. The complete variable domain, with remaining parts taken from reference TRBV7-9 and TRBJ2-1, reads DTGVSQNPRHKITKRGQNVTFRCDPISEHNRLYWYRQTLGQGPEFLTYFQNEAQLEKSRLLSDRFSAERPKGSFSTLEIQRTEQGDSAMYLCASSFAGDNYNEQFFGPGTRLTVL.

The chain joins TRBV3-1 (or the pseudogene TRBV3-2) to TRBJ2-5, with D hard to call. The CDR3 is made up of 14 amino acids. Trimming cost V 1 base and J 1 base, with 7 bases left between them. Germline lookup yields CDR1 LGHDT and CDR2 YNNKEL (reference sequence). CDR3 region: CASSQGATQETQYF. In DNA form, the CDR3 reads TGTGCCAGCAGCCAAGGGGCTACCCAAGAGACCCAGTACTTC.

The genes are TRBV7-2 and TRBJ1-2; 8 positions match TRBD1. Unmatched junction bases numbered 7, after V lost 5 bases and J lost 5 bases. CDR3 length: 14 amino acids. The germline V gene has CDR1 SGHTA and CDR2 FQGNSA. DNA for the CDR3: TGTGCCAGCAGCGCCGACAGGGGAGGTTATGGCTACACCTTC. Translating gives CASSADRGGYGYTF.

The gene calls are TRBV6-4 and TRBJ2-3; D unresolved. Germline V CDR1 and CDR2: MRHNA, SNTAGT. The CDR3 totals 15 residues. Trimming pared 4 bases from V and 4 bases from J, leaving 15 bases between. CDR3: CASSAQESRADTQYF. CDR3 DNA: TGTGCCAGCAGTGCGCAGGAGAGTAGAGCAGATACGCAGTATTTT.

The chain carries TRBV7-9 and TRBJ2-1, with D perhaps TRBD2 (7 bases). Germline V gene sequence: CDR1 SEHNR, CDR2 FQNEAQ (reference sequence). The CDR3 has 14 amino acids. V was trimmed by 3 bases and J by 2 bases, leaving 8 bases between them. The CDR3 DNA follows: TGTGCCAGCAGCTTGGGGGGGCCCTACAATGAGCAGTTCTTC. Amino acid sequence: CASSLGGPYNEQFF.

The rearrangement links TRBV4-3 to TRBJ2-4; 12 bases align to TRBD1. With 5 bases clipped from V and 9 bases from J, the junction kept 8 bases outside the gene matches. CDR1 is LGHNA, CDR2 YSLEER, per germline. The CDR3 has 15 residues. This CDR3 reads CASSSLPGQGAIQYF. The CDR3 DNA reads TGCGCCAGCAGCTCCCTTCCGGGACAGGGGGCCATTCAGTACTTC.

This rearrangement joins TRBV3-1 (or the pseudogene TRBV3-2) to TRBJ2-1, with TRBD1 matching over 8 bases. CDR1 is LGHDT, CDR2 YNNKEL, per germline (reference sequence). The CDR3 contains 14 residues. J was trimmed by 4 bases and V by 11 bases; bases with no gene match: 10. The CDR3 DNA follows: TGTGCCCGACCGAGGACAGGGCGTTACAATGAGCAGTTCTTC. Amino acid sequence: CARPRTGRYNEQFF.

This chain joins TRBV7-2 and TRBJ1-1; D not certain. V lost 5 bases to trimming and J lost 10 bases, with 17 bases between them. The CDR3 contains 13 residues. CDR1 and CDR2 (germline): SGHTA, FQGNSA. In DNA form, the CDR3 reads TGTGCCAGCAGCCCCGGACCCACGCCTGGAGCTTTCTTT. Translated: CASSPGPTPGAFF.

This clone was recorded once. The chain employs TRBV10-3 and TRBJ2-4, with D unresolved. Between the trimmed V and J ends, which lost 8 bases and 7 bases, there was a span of 3 bases. Germline lookup yields CDR1 ENHRY and CDR2 SYGVKD. There are 9 residues in the CDR3. The CDR3 protein is CAIQNIQYF. For the CDR3, the DNA is TGTGCCATCCAGAACATTCAGTACTTC.

This sequence joins TRBV6-4 and TRBJ2-3; 8 bases are a match to TRBD2. Germline loops: CDR1 MRHNA, CDR2 SNTAGT. With 4 bases clipped from V and 4 bases from J, the junction kept 4 bases outside the gene matches. The CDR3 runs 14 residues. Written as DNA, the CDR3 is TGTGCCAGCAGTGCATCGGGGGGGGCAGATACGCAGTATTTT. Translation: CASSASGGADTQYF.

This rearrangement joins TRBV28 to TRBJ2-7, with 7 bases identical to TRBD1. The germline gives CDR1 MDHEN, CDR2 SYDVKM. This CDR3 is 14 amino acids long. Germline trimming cut 3 bases from V and 5 bases from J; bases unmatched to any gene: 7. As DNA, the CDR3 is TGTGCCAGCAGTTTCTCAGGGGGAAGGAACGAGCAGTACTTC. Translation gives CASSFSGGRNEQYF.

Note on this clone: Other DNA sequences from this sample encode an identical CDR3 as well. This chain connects TRBV9 to TRBJ1-3; D is undetermined. The CDR3 extends over 13 amino acids. Looked up from germline, CDR1 is SGDLS and CDR2 is YYNGEE. V was pared by 0 bases and J by 0 bases, with 1 base between. CDR3: CASSVASGNTIYF. The DNA for the CDR3 is TGTGCCAGCAGCGTAGCCTCTGGAAACACCATATATTTT.

The genes are TRBV5-5 and TRBJ2-3, with TRBD1 as a possible D gene (6 bases). From germline, CDR1 is SGHKS and CDR2 YYEKEE (reference sequence). The CDR3 has 13 residues. Between the trimmed V and J ends, which lost 4 bases and 4 bases, there was a span of 10 bases. The CDR3 bases are TGTGCCAGCAGCCGGGACACCCCAGATACGCAGTATTTT. This gives the protein CASSRDTPDTQYF.

V gene TRBV6-6 combines with J gene TRBJ1-1, with 9 bases that match TRBD1. CDR1 MNHNY and CDR2 SVGAGI come from the germline V gene (reference sequence). The CDR3 runs 16 residues. V lost 5 bases to trimming and J lost 0 bases; unmatched junction nucleotides: 7. The CDR3 region has the DNA TGTGCCAGCAGTGCCCTGGGACAGGGAGTGAACACTGAAGCTTTCTTT. It is translated as CASSALGQGVNTEAFF.

The J gene is TRBJ1-6, the V gene TRBV10-2, with D uncertain. This CDR3 contains 15 residues. V lost 3 bases and J 0 bases, leaving 6 bases between the germline ends. Germline V gene lookup returns CDR1 WSHSY and CDR2 SAAADI. CDR3 loop: CASSDSSSYNSPLHF. CDR3 in DNA: TGCGCCAGCAGTGACAGCAGCTCCTATAATTCACCCCTCCACTTT.

The chain recombines TRBV2 with TRBJ2-3; D is undetermined. V lost 6 bases to trimming and J lost 3 bases, with 10 bases between them. The germline V gene encodes CDR1 SNHLY and CDR2 FYNNEI. CDR3 length: 13 amino acids. The CDR3 DNA sequence: TGTGCCAGCAGGGACCGGCCAACAGATACGCAGTATTTT. Its protein is CASRDRPTDTQYF.

The chain is built from TRBV27 and TRBJ2-6; D is possibly TRBD1 (6 bases). The germline V gene encodes CDR1 MNHEY and CDR2 SMNVEV (reference sequence). The CDR3 sequence is 17 residues long. Trimming cost V 6 bases and J 2 bases, with 17 bases left between them. CDR3 amino acids: CASSLYGTGTGANVLTF. DNA of the CDR3: TGTGCCAGCAGCCTCTACGGTACAGGGACTGGGGCCAACGTCCTGACTTTC.

The genes are TRBV6-5 and TRBJ2-1; D is undetermined. Deletions cut 0 bases from V and 3 bases from J, with 6 bases between. The CDR3 loop spans 14 amino acids. CDR1 is MNHEY and CDR2 is SVGAGI in the germline V gene. Written as DNA, the CDR3 is TGTGCCAGCAGTTACTCTCAGAGCTACAATGAGCAGTTCTTC. Protein sequence: CASSYSQSYNEQFF.

This chain joins TRBV7-8 and TRBJ2-7; D possibly corresponds to TRBD1 (7 bases). V was shortened by 5 bases and J by 2 bases, with 16 bases between the two germline ends. Germline CDR1 and CDR2: SGHVS and FQNEAQ. This CDR3 is 15 amino acids long. As DNA, the CDR3 is TGTGCCAGCAGCACAGGGGCGGGGACCCCCTACGAGCAGTACTTC. It is translated as CASSTGAGTPYEQYF.